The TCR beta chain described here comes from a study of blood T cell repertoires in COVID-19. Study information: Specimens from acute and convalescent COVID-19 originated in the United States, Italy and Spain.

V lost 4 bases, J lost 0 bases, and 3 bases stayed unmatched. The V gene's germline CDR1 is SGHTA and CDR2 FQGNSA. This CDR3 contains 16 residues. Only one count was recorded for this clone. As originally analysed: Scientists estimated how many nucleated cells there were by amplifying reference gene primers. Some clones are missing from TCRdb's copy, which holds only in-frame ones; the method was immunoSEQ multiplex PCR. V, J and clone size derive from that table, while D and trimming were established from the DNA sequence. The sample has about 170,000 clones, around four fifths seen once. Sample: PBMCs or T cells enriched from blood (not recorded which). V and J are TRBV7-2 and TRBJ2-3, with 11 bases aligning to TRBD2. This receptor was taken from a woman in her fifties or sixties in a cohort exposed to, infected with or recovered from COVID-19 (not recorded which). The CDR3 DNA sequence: TGTGCCAGCAGCTGGAGACTAGCGGGGAGCACAGATACGCAGTATTTT. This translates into CASSWRLAGSTDTQYF. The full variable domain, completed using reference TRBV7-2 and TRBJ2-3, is GAGVSQSPSNKVTEKGKDVELRCDPISGHTALYWYRQSLGQGLEFLIYFQGNSAPDKSGLPSDRFSAERTGGSVSTLTIQRTQQEDSAVYLCASSWRLAGSTDTQYFGPGTRLTVL.